These 20 T cell receptor beta chains share one sample of origin, sequenced in a study of T cell changes during pregnancy in multiple sclerosis. Repertoires were generated with immunoSEQ multiplex PCR, while TCRdb's copy carries only in-frame clones and drops some. The data contain about 68,000 clones, 91% of them singletons. Sequences were derived from peripheral blood, sampled in the first trimester of pregnancy. These receptors were collected from a female donor with multiple sclerosis, enrolled in a pregnancy study.

The chain's CDR3 is CATINRGFGAFTEAFF. In DNA form, the CDR3 reads TGTGCCACCATTAACAGGGGCTTCGGTGCCTTCACTGAAGCTTTCTTT. The gene calls are TRBV21-1 and TRBJ1-1; no check of the table's D call, TRBD1, against the DNA was made. TRBV21-1 is shown as a pseudogene. The CDR3 length is 16 residues.

This rearrangement joins TRBV10-3 to TRBJ2-1; the match to TRBD2 covers 13 bases. CDR1 is ENHRY and CDR2 is SYGVKD in the germline V gene. V was pared by 4 bases and J by 7 bases, with 10 bases of the junction left unmatched. This CDR3 is 17 amino acids long. The CDR3 loop reads CAISVYSGTSGTNEQFF. The CDR3 nucleotides read TGTGCCATCAGTGTATATTCCGGGACTAGCGGGACAAATGAGCAGTTCTTC.

J is TRBJ2-5 and V is TRBV4-1, with 9 bases that match TRBD2. From germline, CDR1 is MGHRA and CDR2 YSYEKL. The CDR3 consists of 15 residues. J gave up 5 bases and V 1 base, and 5 bases lay outside the gene matches. Here the CDR3 DNA reads TGCGCCAGCAGCCAAGCAAGCGGGGGGACGGAGACCCAGTACTTC. Amino acid sequence: CASSQASGGTETQYF.

The J gene is TRBJ2-4, the V gene TRBV2, with unresolved D. This CDR3 contains 15 residues. Between the trimmed V and J ends, which lost 7 bases and 0 bases, there was a span of 13 bases. Germline CDR1 and CDR2: SNHLY and FYNNEI. CDR3 nucleotides: TGTGCCAGCATAGCCCTCCGGATAGCCAAAAACATTCAGTACTTC. It encodes CASIALRIAKNIQYF.

This chain joins TRBV12-5 and TRBJ2-1; 12 nucleotides match TRBD2. The germline V gene encodes CDR1 LGHNT and CDR2 FRNRAP. The V segment lost 7 bases and the J segment 9 bases; nucleotides outside the gene matches: 4. The CDR3 has 13 amino acids. CDR3 loop: CASELAGGGEQFF. In DNA, the CDR3 is TGTGCTAGTGAGCTAGCGGGGGGGGGTGAGCAGTTCTTC.

The V and J genes are TRBV5-6 and TRBJ2-3; the D gene is possibly TRBD2 (6 bases). Germline-derived CDR1 and CDR2 are SGHDT and YYEEEE. Trimming removed 6 bases at V and 0 bases at J, with 11 bases between. The CDR3 runs 14 residues. The CDR3, as DNA: TGTGCCAGCACCGCTAGCGTTAGCACAGATACGCAGTATTTT. This gives the protein CASTASVSTDTQYF.

This chain links TRBV30 with TRBJ1-1, with TRBD1 matching over 9 bases. V trimming: 0 bases; J trimming: 4 bases; junction bases outside the gene matches: 3. Germline V gene sequence: CDR1 GTSNPN, CDR2 SVGIG (reference sequence). CDR3 length equals 14 residues. DNA for the CDR3: TGTGCCTGGAGTGTAGGGACAGGGAGCACTGAAGCTTTCTTT. This codes for CAWSVGTGSTEAFF.

The V gene is TRBV30, the J gene TRBJ2-6, with D perhaps matching TRBD1 (5 bases). Germline CDR1 reads GTSNPN; CDR2 reads SVGIG (reference sequence). This CDR3 region has 14 residues. Trimming removed 2 bases at V and 0 bases at J, with 5 bases between. CDR3 nucleotides: TGTGCCTGGAGTACAGGCTCTGGGGCCAACGTCCTGACTTTC. It is translated as CAWSTGSGANVLTF.

J is TRBJ1-4 and V is TRBV18, with a possible D match to TRBD1 (5 bases). Between the trimmed V and J ends, which lost 6 bases and 4 bases, there was a span of 9 bases. Germline V gene data show CDR1 as KGHSH and CDR2 as LQKENI. The CDR3 sequence is 13 residues long. As DNA, the CDR3 is TGTGCCAGCTCGTATCAGGGTAATGAAAAACTGTTTTTT. As protein: CASSYQGNEKLFF.

The genes are TRBV7-8 and TRBJ2-3, with TRBD2 as a possible D gene (6 bases). This CDR3 has 15 residues. V lost 5 bases to trimming and J lost 1 base, with 13 bases between them. From germline, CDR1 is SGHVS and CDR2 FQNEAQ. The CDR3 coding sequence is TGTGCCAGCAGCACCCGACTAGGAGGCACAGATACGCAGTATTTT. Residues: CASSTRLGGTDTQYF. Filled out from reference TRBV7-8 and TRBJ2-3, the complete variable domain reads GAGVSQSPRYKVAKRGQDVALRCDPISGHVSLFWYQQALGQGPEFLTYFQNEAQLDKSGLPSDRFFAERPEGSVSTLKIQRTQQEDSAVYLCASSTRLGGTDTQYFGPGTRLTVL.

This chain connects TRBV2 to TRBJ1-1, with D maybe TRBD1 (6 bases). The germline V gene encodes CDR1 SNHLY and CDR2 FYNNEI. The CDR3 contains 13 residues. Trimming took off 6 bases at V and 4 bases at J, with 12 bases between the two ends. In DNA, the CDR3 is TGTGCCAGCAGGAAGGGACAAATCACTGAAGCTTTCTTT. This translates into CASRKGQITEAFF.

This rearrangement joins TRBV19 to TRBJ1-5; tentative D call: TRBD1 (6 bases). The CDR3 totals 16 residues. Trimming pared 7 bases from V and 2 bases from J, leaving 18 bases between. Germline V gene sequence: CDR1 LNHDA, CDR2 SQIVND (reference sequence). The DNA for the CDR3 is TGTGCCAGTAAGGGGGTTGGGATAAGGGGCAATCAGCCCCAGCATTTT. It encodes CASKGVGIRGNQPQHF.

This chain uses TRBV2 with TRBJ2-7; no clear D. V dropped 6 bases and J dropped 1 base, with 13 bases sitting between them. This CDR3 is 14 amino acids long. CDR1 is SNHLY, CDR2 FYNNEI, per germline. The CDR3 sequence is CASRAKEQSYEQYF. CDR3 nucleotides: TGTGCCAGCAGGGCAAAGGAGCAATCCTACGAGCAGTACTTC.

CDR3 nucleotides: TGTGCCAGCAGCGTGACCGACAGGGGGCCCGGGGAGCTGTTTTTT. It is translated as CASSVTDRGPGELFF. The chain couples TRBV5-4 to TRBJ2-2; TRBD1 matches 10 bases. The V gene end was trimmed by 4 bases and the J gene end by 6 bases; junction bases not matched to a gene: 6. Per the germline V gene, CDR1 is SGHNT and CDR2 is YYREEE (reference sequence). This CDR3 is built from 15 residues.

This chain connects TRBV19 to TRBJ2-3, with 9 nucleotides matching TRBD2. The V and J ends lost 1 base and 1 base, in that order; junction bases with no gene match: 6. This CDR3 region has 17 residues. Germline assignment: CDR1 LNHDA and CDR2 SQIVND (reference sequence). The CDR3 spells CASSIGPSGTGTDTQYF. The CDR3 region has the DNA TGTGCCAGTAGTATAGGGCCTAGCGGGACGGGCACAGATACGCAGTATTTT.

As DNA, the CDR3 is TGCGCCAGCAGCTTGAGGCAACAGGGTATCACTGGAAACACCATATATTTT. Translated, it gives CASSLRQQGITGNTIYF. The V and J genes are TRBV5-1 and TRBJ1-3, with a tentative D call TRBD1 (6 bases). Germline V gene sequence: CDR1 SGHRS, CDR2 YFSETQ. Trimming removed 1 base from V and 2 bases from J, with 16 bases in between. CDR3 length: 17 residues.

J is TRBJ1-1 and V is TRBV5-4; a possible D gene is TRBD1 (5 bases). Germline V gene lookup returns CDR1 SGHNT and CDR2 YYREEE (reference sequence). This CDR3 is 13 amino acids long. V lost 0 bases to trimming and J lost 3 bases, with 6 bases between them. CDR3 DNA: TGTGCCAGCAGCTTGGACAGGCACACTGAAGCTTTCTTT. It is translated as CASSLDRHTEAFF.

This clone showed up just once. The chain is built from TRBV5-1 and TRBJ2-1, with 8 bases aligning to TRBD2. Trimming removed 7 bases from V and 4 bases from J; junction bases left unmatched: 10. The CDR3 contains 15 residues. Germline values: CDR1 SGHRS, CDR2 YFSETQ. The CDR3 DNA is TGCGCCAGCTCACGAGTACTAGCGGAATACAATGAGCAGTTCTTC. Amino acids: CASSRVLAEYNEQFF.

The chain is built from TRBV5-4 and TRBJ1-1; the match to TRBD1 covers 7 bases. J was trimmed by 7 bases and V by 4 bases; bases with no gene match: 7. Germline V CDR1 and CDR2: SGHNT, YYREEE (reference sequence). The CDR3 is made up of 13 amino acids. CDR3 amino acids: CASSTRQGVEAFF. The CDR3 nucleotides read TGTGCCAGCAGCACCCGACAGGGAGTTGAAGCTTTCTTT. Full variable domain (remainder filled in from reference TRBV5-4 and TRBJ1-1): ETGVTQSPTHLIKTRGQQVTLRCSSQSGHNTVSWYQQALGQGPQFIFQYYREEENGRGNFPPRFSGLQFPNYSSELNVNALELDDSALYLCASSTRQGVEAFFGQGTRLTVV.

CDR3: CASSWTVTGEAFF. The CDR3 nucleotides are TGTGCCAGCAGCTGGACGGTGACAGGCGAAGCTTTCTTT. This chain uses TRBV5-6 with TRBJ1-1; the D gene is possibly TRBD1 (6 bases). This CDR3 has 13 residues. Trimming pared 3 bases from V and 8 bases from J, leaving 14 bases between. CDR1 SGHDT and CDR2 YYEEEE come from the germline V gene. Drawing the rest from reference TRBV5-6 and TRBJ1-1, the complete variable domain is DAGVTQSPTHLIKTRGQQVTLRCSPKSGHDTVSWYQQALGQGPQFIFQYYEEEERQRGNFPDRFSGHQFPNYSSELNVNALLLGDSALYLCASSWTVTGEAFFGQGTRLTVV.